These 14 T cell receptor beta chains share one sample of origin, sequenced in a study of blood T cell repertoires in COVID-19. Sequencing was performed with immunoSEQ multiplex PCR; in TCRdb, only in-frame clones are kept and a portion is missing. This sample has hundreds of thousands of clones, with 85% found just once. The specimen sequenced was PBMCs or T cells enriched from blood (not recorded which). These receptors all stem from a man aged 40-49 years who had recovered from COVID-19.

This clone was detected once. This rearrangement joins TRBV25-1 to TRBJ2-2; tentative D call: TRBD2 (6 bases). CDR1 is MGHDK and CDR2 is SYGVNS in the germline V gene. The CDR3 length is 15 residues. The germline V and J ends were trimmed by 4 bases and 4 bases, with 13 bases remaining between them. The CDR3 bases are TGTGCCAGCAGTGCGGCTCGGGGGTTCACCGGGGAGCTGTTTTTT. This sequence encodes CASSAARGFTGELFF.

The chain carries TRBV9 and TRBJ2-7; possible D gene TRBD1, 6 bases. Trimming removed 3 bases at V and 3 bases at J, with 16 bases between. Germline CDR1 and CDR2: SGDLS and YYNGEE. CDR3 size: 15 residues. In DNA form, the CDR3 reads TGTGCCAGCAGCGAACAGGGTGCGGCCCTCTACGAGCAGTACTTC. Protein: CASSEQGAALYEQYF.

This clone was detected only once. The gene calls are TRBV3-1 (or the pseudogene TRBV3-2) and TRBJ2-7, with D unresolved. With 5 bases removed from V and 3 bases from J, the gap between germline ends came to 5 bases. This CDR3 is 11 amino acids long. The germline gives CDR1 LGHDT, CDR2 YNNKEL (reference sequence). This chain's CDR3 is CASSGSYEQYF. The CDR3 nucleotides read TGTGCCAGCAGCGGTAGCTACGAGCAGTACTTC.

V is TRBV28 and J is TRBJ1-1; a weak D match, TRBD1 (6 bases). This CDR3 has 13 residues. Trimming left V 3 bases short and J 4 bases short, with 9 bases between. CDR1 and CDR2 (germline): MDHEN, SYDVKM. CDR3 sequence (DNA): TGTGCCAGCAGTTTTTCAGGGGCCACTGAAGCTTTCTTT. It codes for CASSFSGATEAFF.

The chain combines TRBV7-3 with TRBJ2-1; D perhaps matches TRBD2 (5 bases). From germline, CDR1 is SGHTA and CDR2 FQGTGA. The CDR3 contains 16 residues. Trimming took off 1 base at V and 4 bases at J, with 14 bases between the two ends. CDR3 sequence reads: CASSLIPGNRYNEQFF. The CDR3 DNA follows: TGTGCCAGCAGCTTAATCCCGGGGAATCGGTACAATGAGCAGTTCTTC.

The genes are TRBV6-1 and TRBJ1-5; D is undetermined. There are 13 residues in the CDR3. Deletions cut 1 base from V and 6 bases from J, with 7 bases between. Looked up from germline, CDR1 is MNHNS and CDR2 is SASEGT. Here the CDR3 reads CASSEGRLQPQHF. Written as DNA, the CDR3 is TGTGCCAGCAGTGAAGGGAGGCTTCAGCCCCAGCATTTT.

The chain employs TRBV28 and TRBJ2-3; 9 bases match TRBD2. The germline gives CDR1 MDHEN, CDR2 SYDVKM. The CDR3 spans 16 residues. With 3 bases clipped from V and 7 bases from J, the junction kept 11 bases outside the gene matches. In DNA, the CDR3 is TGTGCCAGCAGTTTGGGGACTAGCCCTCCCTGGAATACGCAGTATTTT. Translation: CASSLGTSPPWNTQYF.

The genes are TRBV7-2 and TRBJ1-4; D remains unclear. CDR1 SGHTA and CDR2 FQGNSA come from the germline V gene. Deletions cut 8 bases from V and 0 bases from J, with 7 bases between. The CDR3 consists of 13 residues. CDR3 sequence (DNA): TGTGCCAGCCGAGGAACAACTAATGAAAAACTGTTTTTT. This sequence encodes CASRGTTNEKLFF.

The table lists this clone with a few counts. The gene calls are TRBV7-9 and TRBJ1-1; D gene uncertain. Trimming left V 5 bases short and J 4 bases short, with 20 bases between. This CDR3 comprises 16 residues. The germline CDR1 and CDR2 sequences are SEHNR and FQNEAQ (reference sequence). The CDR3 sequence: CASSLYTDLQRTEAFF. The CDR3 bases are TGTGCCAGCAGCCTTTATACAGATTTACAACGCACTGAAGCTTTCTTT.

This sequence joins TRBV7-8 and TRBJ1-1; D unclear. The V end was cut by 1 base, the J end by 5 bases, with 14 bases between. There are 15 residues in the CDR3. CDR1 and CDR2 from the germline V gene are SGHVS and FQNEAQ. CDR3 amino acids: CASSLEARSGTEAFF. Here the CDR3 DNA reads TGTGCCAGCAGCTTAGAAGCACGGAGTGGGACTGAAGCTTTCTTT.

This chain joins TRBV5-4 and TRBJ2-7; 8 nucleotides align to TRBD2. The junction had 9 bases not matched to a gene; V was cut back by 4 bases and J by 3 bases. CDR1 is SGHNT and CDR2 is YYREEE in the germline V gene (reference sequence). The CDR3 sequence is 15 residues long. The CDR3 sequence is CASSPSGGAGYEQYF. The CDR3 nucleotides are TGTGCCAGCAGCCCGAGCGGGGGCGCGGGCTACGAGCAGTACTTC.

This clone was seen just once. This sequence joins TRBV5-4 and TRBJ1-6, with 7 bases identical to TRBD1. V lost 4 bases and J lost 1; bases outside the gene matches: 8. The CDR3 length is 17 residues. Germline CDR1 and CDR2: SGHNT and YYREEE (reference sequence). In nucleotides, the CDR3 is TGTGCCAGCAGCCCAGGGACAGTTCGATCCTATAATTCACCCCTCCACTTT. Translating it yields CASSPGTVRSYNSPLHF.

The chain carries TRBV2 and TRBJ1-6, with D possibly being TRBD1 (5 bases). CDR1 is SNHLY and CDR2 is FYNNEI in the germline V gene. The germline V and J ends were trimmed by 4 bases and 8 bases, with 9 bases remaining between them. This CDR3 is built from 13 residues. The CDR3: CASSVTVDSPLHF. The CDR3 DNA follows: TGTGCCAGCAGTGTGACAGTTGATTCACCCCTCCACTTT.

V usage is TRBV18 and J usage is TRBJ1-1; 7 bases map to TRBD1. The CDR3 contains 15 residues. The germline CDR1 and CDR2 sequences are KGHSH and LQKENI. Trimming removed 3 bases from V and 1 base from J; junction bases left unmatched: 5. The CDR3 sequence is CASSPEDRSNTEAFF. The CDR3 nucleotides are TGTGCCAGCTCACCTGAGGACAGGTCGAACACTGAAGCTTTCTTT.